This TCR beta chain is drawn from a study of cytomegalovirus exposure and HLA in healthy donors. General study results and limits: The classifier was said to identify cytomegalovirus status with high specificity and sensitivity.

As for this clone: What it recognizes is unknown.

PCR amplification relied on 60 Vbeta primers (plus 13 Jbeta primers). This table comes from immunoSEQ multiplex PCR, and its TCRdb copy is limited to in-frame clones, with some not included. The repertoire holds 160,000 or so clones, with roughly 80% as singletons. The V end was cut by 0 bases, the J end by 5 bases, with 10 bases between. Germline CDR1 is ENHRY and CDR2 is SYGVKD. The CDR3 has 14 amino acids. The receptor was isolated from a woman younger than 45 in good health and CMV-seropositive. The chain combines TRBV10-3 with TRBJ2-5; a weak D match, TRBD1 (6 bases). Input material: PBMCs. Here the CDR3 DNA reads TGTGCCATCAGTGAGTCGCAGGGGCGCGAGACCCAGTACTTC. Its translation is CAISESQGRETQYF.